This T cell receptor beta chain was recovered during a study of OX40 agonist ivuxolimab in advanced cancers. Across the whole study: Patients in dose escalation had liver, melanoma, kidney or head and neck cancers. Anti-PD-1, anti-PD-L1 or anti-CTLA-4 therapy given earlier was allowed, and 35% to 50% had some. A partial response was reached by three patients: one with hepatocellular carcinoma and two with cutaneous melanoma. General study results and limits: At 0.1 to 3.0 mg/kg, clonal expansion of CD4+ and CD8+ blood T cells had occurred by week 6.

Germline CDR1 reads LNHDA; CDR2 reads SQIVND (reference sequence). With V trimmed by 7 bases and J by 3 bases, 9 bases remained unmatched. The CDR3 consists of 14 residues. Method: immunoSEQ multiplex PCR; TCRdb's copy keeps in-frame clones and lacks some. The data show approximately 81,000 clones, approximately 84% seen once. The table lists this clone with a few counts. Its antigen is currently unknown. The V gene is TRBV19, the J gene TRBJ2-7; 7 bases are shared with TRBD1. This TCR was recovered from an adult with an advanced solid tumor such as melanoma, head and neck, liver or kidney cancer. The sample in question was CD4+ or CD8+ T cells sorted from blood, obtained in a trial of the OX40 agonist ivuxolimab. The CDR3 is CASTEDRESYEQYF. CDR3 in DNA: TGTGCCAGTACTGAAGACAGGGAAAGCTACGAGCAGTACTTC. Complete variable domain (other parts from reference TRBV19 and TRBJ2-7): DGGITQSPKYLFRKEGQNVTLSCEQNLNHDAMYWYRQDPGQGLRLIYYSQIVNDFQKGDIAEGYSVSREKKESFPLTVTSAQKNPTAFYLCASTEDRESYEQYFGPGTRLTVT.